Listed below are T cell receptor beta chains from one sample, sequenced in a study of cytomegalovirus exposure and HLA in healthy donors. Data came from immunoSEQ multiplex PCR; TCRdb stores just in-frame clones and leaves some out. The profile covers 110,000 to 150,000 clones, with about 77% appearing a single time and less than 5% taken by the ten largest. The sample taken for sequencing was PBMCs. The receptors here all came from a male donor in good health and CMV-seronegative. CDR3s include the opening cysteine and the closing phenylalanine or tryptophan. The D gene is left open where the match is weak. Only part of the rows carry a size: once, few, many, or a class if the clone is expanded.

clone size,D gene,V gene,J gene,CDR3 DNA,CDR3 protein
many,-,TRBV6-5,TRBJ1-2,TGTGCCAGCAGTTACTCTTCGACACCAACTAACTATGGCTACACCTTC,CASSYSSTPTNYGYTF
-,-,TRBV5-6,TRBJ1-6,TGTGCCAGCAGCCTAAGGACAGCCAATTCACCCCTCCACTTT,CASSLRTANSPLHF
-,-,TRBV20-1,TRBJ2-1,TGCAGTGCGGGATGGGGCGGTTCTCAGTTCTTC,CSAGWGGSQFF
few,-,TRBV7-6,TRBJ1-2,TGTGCCAGCAGCTTAGTGCCGGGGAGCTATGGCTACACCTTC,CASSLVPGSYGYTF
-,-,TRBV2,TRBJ1-3,TGTGCCAGCAGTGAAGAGAACTCTTCTGGAAACACCATATATTTT,CASSEENSSGNTIYF
-,-,TRBV5-4,TRBJ2-5,TGTGCCAGCAGCCGGCCCGGGGAGACCCAGTACTTC,CASSRPGETQYF
-,TRBD2,TRBV28,TRBJ2-7,TGTGCCAGCAGTTCTCCGGGACTAGCGGGGAAGAGGGAGCAGTACTTC,CASSSPGLAGKREQYF
-,-,TRBV2,TRBJ1-5,TGTGCCAGCAGTGATGCGGGGGCGGAGGTTCAGCCCCAGCATTTT,CASSDAGAEVQPQHF
-,-,TRBV5-5,TRBJ2-2,TGTGCCAGCAGCTTGGGGCCGAACACCGGGGAGCTGTTTTTT,CASSLGPNTGELFF
few,TRBD2,TRBV6-1,TRBJ2-3,TGTGCCAGCAGTCTAGCGGGCACAGATACGCAGTATTTT,CASSLAGTDTQYF
-,TRBD1,TRBV7-3,TRBJ2-7,TGTGCCAGCAGCTCTCGCCGGACAGGGGCCGACGAGCAGTACTTC,CASSSRRTGADEQYF
-,TRBD2,TRBV4-1,TRBJ2-7,TGCGCCAGCAGCCAAGGACTAGCGGGGTCCTACGAGCAGTACTTC,CASSQGLAGSYEQYF
once,TRBD1,TRBV7-7,TRBJ2-2,TGTGCTAGCAGCTCGCCCGGGACAGGGCAGCCCGGGGAGCTGTTTTTT,CASSSPGTGQPGELFF
-,-,TRBV30,TRBJ1-4,TGTGCCTGGAGTGTTCAGGGTGAAAAACTGTTTTTT,CAWSVQGEKLFF
once,-,TRBV5-6,TRBJ2-2,TGTGCCAGCAGCTTGCCAGGGAACGGGGAGCTGTTTTTT,CASSLPGNGELFF
few,TRBD1,TRBV4-3,TRBJ1-1,TGCGCCAGCAGCCAAGATAAAGGGACAGGGGGCACTGAAGCTTTCTTT,CASSQDKGTGGTEAFF
-,TRBD2,TRBV11-2,TRBJ2-2,TGTGCCAGCAGCCGGGGACTAGCGGGAGGAACCGGGGAGCTGTTTTTT,CASSRGLAGGTGELFF
-,-,TRBV5-4,TRBJ2-7,TGTGCCAGCAGCCAGGCTCAACAGGCCGGAACCTACGAGCAGCACTTC,CASSQAQQAGTYEQHF
-,-,TRBV19,TRBJ2-7,TGTGCCAGTAGTATCGGCAGGGCCTACGAGCAGTACTTC,CASSIGRAYEQYF
-,-,TRBV11-3,TRBJ1-1,TGTGCCAGCAGCTTAACAGGGCCGAACACTGAAGCTTTCTTT,CASSLTGPNTEAFF
-,TRBD1,TRBV5-1,TRBJ2-1,TGCGCCAGCAGGAAGACAGGGCGTAAAGACAATGAGCAGTTCTTC,CASRKTGRKDNEQFF
few,TRBD1,TRBV5-5,TRBJ1-2,TGTGCCAGCAGCCCAGACAGGGCCTATGGCTACACCTTC,CASSPDRAYGYTF
-,-,TRBV7-9,TRBJ2-2,TGTGCCAGCACCCGATCTCCGGGGAGGAACACCGGGGAGCTGTTTTTT,CASTRSPGRNTGELFF
-,-,TRBV10-3,TRBJ2-5,TGTGCCATCAGTGAGTCGAAGAGGGACAAAACCCAGTACTTC,CAISESKRDKTQYF
-,TRBD1,TRBV19,TRBJ1-2,TGTGCCAGTAGTAGTTCGACAGGGCTAGGCTACACCTTC,CASSSSTGLGYTF
-,TRBD2,TRBV6-5,TRBJ2-5,TGTGCCAGCAGTTCAGACTTTAGCGGGAGGGAGACCCAGTACTTC,CASSSDFSGRETQYF
-,TRBD1,TRBV9,TRBJ1-2,TGTGCCAGCAGCGTAGCCGTGGGACAGAACTATGGCTACACCTTC,CASSVAVGQNYGYTF
-,-,TRBV19,TRBJ1-2,TGTGCCAGTACCACTCCGGGACAATTCTATGGCTACACCTTC,CASTTPGQFYGYTF
-,TRBD2,TRBV28,TRBJ2-5,TGTGCCAGCAGCCTCACTAGCGGGGACGTCGTCCGGTACTTC,CASSLTSGDVVRYF
-,TRBD2,TRBV4-2,TRBJ2-1,TGTGCCAGCAGCTACCCTAGCGGGAGGGCCAATGAGCAGTTCTTC,CASSYPSGRANEQFF
-,TRBD1,TRBV11-3,TRBJ2-7,TGTGCCAGCAGCCCGGGACAGGGGTACGACGAGCAGTACTTC,CASSPGQGYDEQYF
-,TRBD1,TRBV6-1,TRBJ1-5,TGTGCCAGCAGTCGGGACAGTTATAGCAATCAGCCCCAGCATTTT,CASSRDSYSNQPQHF
-,TRBD1,TRBV11-2,TRBJ2-1,TGTGCCAGCAGCTTTTTCCAGGGGGCGGTGGATGAGCAGTTCTTC,CASSFFQGAVDEQFF
-,TRBD1,TRBV6-1,TRBJ1-1,TGTGCCAGCAGCCCCAGGGGGCAGAACACTGAAGCTTTCTTT,CASSPRGQNTEAFF
-,TRBD2,TRBV30,TRBJ2-3,TGTGCCTGGGGGATGACTAGCGCCACAGATACGCAGTATTTT,CAWGMTSATDTQYF
-,TRBD2,TRBV11-2,TRBJ2-7,TGTGCCAGCAGTCGAACAACCGGGGCGCGGGGGAGCGAGCAGTACTTC,CASSRTTGARGSEQYF
-,-,TRBV7-2,TRBJ2-1,TGTGCCAGCAGCTCCTGGGGGGGCGGGACTACCAATGAGCAGTTCTTC,CASSSWGGGTTNEQFF
-,TRBD1,TRBV18,TRBJ2-7,TGTGCCAGCTCACCAAGGACAGGGAGCTCCTACGAGCAGTACTTC,CASSPRTGSSYEQYF
-,TRBD1,TRBV4-1,TRBJ1-4,TGCGCCAGCAGCCAAGCGGACAGGGGGTTCAAACTGTTTTTT,CASSQADRGFKLFF
-,-,TRBV9,TRBJ2-1,TGTGCCAGCAGCGTAGTTTTGAGTGGTGAGCAGTTCTTC,CASSVVLSGEQFF
-,TRBD1,TRBV6-5,TRBJ2-2,TGTGCCAGCAGGGACGACAGGGGGTCCGGGGAGCTGTTTTTT,CASRDDRGSGELFF
-,-,TRBV11-2,TRBJ2-1,TGTGCCAGCAGCTTAGGCGAGAGCTCCTACAATGAGCAGTTCTTC,CASSLGESSYNEQFF
-,TRBD1,TRBV5-4,TRBJ2-7,TGTGCCAGCAGCCCCCGGGACAGGGGGCCATACGAGCAGTACTTC,CASSPRDRGPYEQYF
-,-,TRBV18,TRBJ1-2,TGTGCCAGCTCACCGAGAGGGGCGGGGGGCTACACCTTC,CASSPRGAGGYTF
few,TRBD2,TRBV14,TRBJ2-1,TGTGCCAGCAGCCAAGGGTTAGCGGGAGAGCAGTTCTTC,CASSQGLAGEQFF
-,-,TRBV6-1,TRBJ2-6,TGTGCCAGCAGTGGTCAGGACAGAGTCTCTGGGGCCAACGTCCTGACTTTC,CASSGQDRVSGANVLTF
once,TRBD1,TRBV9,TRBJ1-2,TGTGCCAGCAGCCCCGGGACAGGGTCGAGGACCTATGGCTACACCTTC,CASSPGTGSRTYGYTF
once,-,TRBV27,TRBJ1-2,TGTGCCAGCAGTTTACAGGGGAAAGAAGGCTACACCTTC,CASSLQGKEGYTF
-,-,TRBV5-1,TRBJ1-5,TGCGCCAGCAGCGACGGGACTGGCAATCAGCCCCAGCATTTT,CASSDGTGNQPQHF
few,-,TRBV4-1,TRBJ2-7,TGCGCCAGCAGCCGGGCCCCGGGACAAAACTACGAGCAGTACTTC,CASSRAPGQNYEQYF
-,-,TRBV19,TRBJ2-7,TGTGCCAGTAGTATGGGACTGGGGTCTCCTTCGTACGAGCAGTACTTC,CASSMGLGSPSYEQYF
-,-,TRBV5-5,TRBJ1-6,TGTGCCAGCAGCTTGGTAGGAGATAATTCACCCCTCCACTTT,CASSLVGDNSPLHF
-,-,TRBV18,TRBJ1-4,TGTGCCAGCTCACGACTCCTACAGGCTACTAATGAAAAACTGTTTTTT,CASSRLLQATNEKLFF